The clone carrying this T cell receptor (beta chain) was observed many times. This CDR3 is 12 amino acids long. Germline V gene data show CDR1 as SGHTA and CDR2 as FQGNSA. The ends were cut back, 10 bases at V and 7 bases at J, with 11 bases in the middle. This sample stems from a study of T cells in Graves' hyperthyroidism and ophthalmopathy. Template material for amplifying TCR beta CDR3 regions consisted of RNA transcripts. HTBI primers were employed in a first-round RT-PCR of the TCR CDR3. TCRdb called the multiplex PCR reads again in MiXCR, with one record for every CDR3 protein. The sample lists 250,000 to 400,000 distinct CDR3 sequences; roughly 15% were seen once.

The rearrangement joins TRBV7-2 to TRBJ1-6, with D possibly TRBD1 on 5 matching bases. This sequence originates from a woman aged 40 to 49 with Graves' ophthalmopathy. Sequenced: blood. In nucleotides, the CDR3 is TGTGCCACCTCTGGGGGGAATTCACCCCTCCACTTT. Amino acid sequence: CATSGGNSPLHF. Full variable domain (missing parts from reference TRBV7-2 and TRBJ1-6): GAGVSQSPSNKVTEKGKDVELRCDPISGHTALYWYRQSLGQGLEFLIYFQGNSAPDKSGLPSDRFSAERTGGSVSTLTIQRTQQEDSAVYLCATSGGNSPLHFGNGTRLTVT.